The 16 T cell receptor beta chains below were found in one sample sequenced in a study of monozygotic twins with inflammatory bowel disease. Each CDR3 protein gets one entry in TCRdb, which reprocessed the 5' RACE reads and gives no DNA. In all, the sample yields 88,000 or so distinct CDR3 sequences. The source material was blood. Receptor source: a human donor with ulcerative colitis or Crohn's disease, or a healthy co-twin of an affected twin (not recorded which).

The chain recombines TRBV7-3 with TRBJ1-1; TCRdb designates TRBD1, a call that cannot be tested without DNA. The CDR3 loop spans 14 amino acids. The germline V gene has CDR1 SGHTA and CDR2 FQGTGA. CDR3: CASSPDRGGTEAFF.

V is TRBV10-3 and J is TRBJ2-5; the TCRdb D gene call, TRBD2, has no DNA to confirm it. CDR3 length equals 15 residues. CDR1 ENHRY and CDR2 SYGVKD come from the germline V gene. The CDR3 sequence is CATAGTSGGVETQYF.

The rearrangement uses TRBV6-5 and TRBJ2-5. Per germline, CDR1 MNHEY and CDR2 SVGAGI. This CDR3 region has 12 residues. The CDR3 region is CASNSNRGTQYF.

The chain carries TRBV2 and TRBJ2-5. The germline gives CDR1 SNHLY, CDR2 FYNNEI. CDR3 length: 11 amino acids. This chain's CDR3 is CASKPEQTQYF.

The V gene is TRBV2, the J gene TRBJ2-3; the TRBD1 assignment by TCRdb is unverifiable without DNA. The CDR3 has 18 residues. The germline CDR1 and CDR2 sequences are SNHLY and FYNNEI. CDR3 amino acids: CASKRENSPNRVTDTQYF.

The rearrangement links TRBV11-2 to TRBJ2-5; TCRdb picks TRBD1, but there is no DNA to check that call. The V gene's germline CDR1 is SGHAT and CDR2 FQNNGV. The CDR3 is 14 amino acids. The CDR3 here is CASSPRQGDETQYF.

The V and J genes are TRBV9 and TRBJ1-5. This CDR3 has 14 amino acids. Germline CDR1 reads SGDLS; CDR2 reads YYNGEE. This CDR3 is CASSVDPNGQPQHF.

The chain couples TRBV7-9 to TRBJ1-1. The CDR3 contains 13 residues. Germline V lookup: CDR1 SEHNR, CDR2 FQNEAQ (reference sequence). The CDR3 loop is CASSVALTLEAFF.

The rearrangement uses TRBV5-1 and TRBJ1-2; the TCRdb call, TRBD1, lacks DNA for checking. Germline V CDR1 and CDR2: SGHRS, YFSETQ. The CDR3 covers 14 residues. CDR3 residues: CASSLAQGAGGYTF.

The chain uses TRBV2 and TRBJ2-3; TCRdb designates TRBD1, a call that cannot be tested without DNA. The V gene's germline CDR1 is SNHLY and CDR2 FYNNEI. The CDR3 is 16 amino acids. CDR3: CASSPVTGASTDTQYF.

The chain combines TRBV12-3 or TRBV12-4 with TRBJ1-1. This CDR3 has 15 residues. CDR3: CASSLQLHGNTEAFF.

The gene calls are TRBV6-5 and TRBJ1-1. Per germline, CDR1 MNHEY and CDR2 SVGAGI. The CDR3 is made up of 16 amino acids. The CDR3 reads CASVSGRGFLGTEAFF.

The genes are TRBV20-1 and TRBJ1-4; TCRdb's D call of TRBD1 is untestable without DNA. CDR1 and CDR2 from the germline V gene are DFQATT and SNEGSKA (reference sequence). This CDR3 has 15 residues. CDR3 sequence: CSAPLTAGGHEKLFF.

The chain couples TRBV20-1 to TRBJ2-4; with no DNA, the TCRdb D assignment of TRBD2 cannot be verified. This CDR3 is built from 15 residues. Germline V lookup: CDR1 DFQATT, CDR2 SNEGSKA (reference sequence). CDR3 loop: CSARDRTSGVNIQYF.

V and J are TRBV3-1 and TRBJ1-1; TCRdb calls TRBD1, which cannot be checked without DNA. The germline V gene encodes CDR1 LGHDT and CDR2 YNNKEL (reference sequence). The CDR3 is 13 residues long. The CDR3 loop reads CASSQGPGAVAFF.

The rearrangement joins TRBV12-3 or TRBV12-4 to TRBJ2-5; TCRdb picks TRBD1, but there is no DNA to check that call. This CDR3 region has 16 residues. CDR3 amino acids: CASRALGQGIEETQYF.